This is a list of T cell receptor beta chains from one sample in a study of human T cells and chemical hapten exposure. TCRdb analysed the RACE reads with MiXCR anew, one entry per CDR3 protein. In the table there are 150,000 to 200,000 distinct CDR3 sequences, about 14% of which are singletons. Here the sequenced sample was whole blood, taken in connection with sensitization to the hapten diphenylcyclopropenone (DPC). The receptors were sampled from a woman younger than 45 with alopecia areata. Some clones in this sample may be carry-over from other donors' samples. Both conserved end residues are part of each CDR3. D genes are given only for firm matches. Clone size, where shown, is once, few, many, or a class for clones that have expanded.

v_gene,d_gene,j_gene,abundance,CDR3aa,CDR3nt
TRBV10-2,TRBD1,TRBJ1-1,many,CASSDRQGGTEAFF,TGCGCCAGCAGTGATAGACAGGGAGGGACTGAAGCTTTCTTT
TRBV28,TRBD1,TRBJ1-5,few,CASSPLGQGGNQPQHF,TGTGCCAGCAGTCCATTGGGACAGGGAGGCAATCAGCCCCAGCATTTT
TRBV7-3,-,TRBJ1-2,many,CASSLRQDYGYTF,TGTGCCAGCAGCCTCCGACAGGACTATGGCTACACCTTC
TRBV15,TRBD1,TRBJ1-2,few,CATSRGFGTVRYGYTF,TGTGCCACCAGCAGAGGATTTGGGACAGTGAGGTATGGCTACACCTTC
TRBV23-1,-,TRBJ2-7,-,CASSQSGRKGKYEQYF,TGCGCCAGCAGTCAATCGGGGAGGAAGGGGAAGTACGAGCAGTACTTC
TRBV27,TRBD2,TRBJ2-5,few,CASSTSLGGPSRETQYF,TGTGCCAGCAGTACCTCTCTGGGAGGGCCTTCTCGAGAGACCCAGTACTTC
TRBV9,-,TRBJ1-2,-,CASSVGGMGNSGYTF,TGTGCCAGCAGCGTAGGCGGCATGGGTAACTCGGGCTACACCTTC
TRBV11-2,-,TRBJ1-4,-,CASSLDQKGEKLFF,TGTGCCAGCAGCTTAGATCAGAAGGGAGAAAAACTGTTTTTT
TRBV27,-,TRBJ1-6,-,CASSLYAWDKNSPLHF,TGTGCCAGCAGTTTATATGCGTGGGACAAAAATTCACCCCTCCACTTT
TRBV29-1,-,TRBJ2-3,-,CSVDGGPADTQYF,TGCAGCGTTGATGGGGGCCCGGCAGATACGCAGTATTTT
TRBV7-2,-,TRBJ1-3,-,CASSISGFGNTIYF,TGTGCCAGCAGCATTTCAGGTTTCGGAAACACCATATATTTT
TRBV12-3/TRBV12-4,-,TRBJ1-1,few,CASSFHSSGSEAFF,TGTGCCAGCAGTTTTCACAGCTCGGGGTCTGAAGCTTTCTTT
TRBV11-3,-,TRBJ2-1,-,CASSLDRSQFF,TGTGCCAGCAGCTTAGATAGGTCCCAGTTCTTC
TRBV4-1,-,TRBJ1-5,few,CASSQEGAGSSSQPQHF,TGCGCCAGCAGCCAAGAAGGGGCAGGGAGTAGTAGTCAGCCCCAGCATTTT
TRBV5-1,TRBD2,TRBJ2-1,few,CASSRGGTSEFNEQFF,TGCGCCAGCAGCCGCGGCGGGACTAGCGAGTTCAATGAGCAGTTCTTC
TRBV20-1,-,TRBJ2-3,few,CSANFLQGADTQYF,TGCAGTGCTAATTTTTTACAGGGAGCAGATACGCAGTATTTT
TRBV20-1,-,TRBJ1-2,few,CSATSTLGYGYTF,TGCAGTGCTACCAGCACTCTAGGCTATGGCTACACCTTC
TRBV7-2,-,TRBJ2-3,many,CASSSRSGLSDTQYF,TGTGCCAGCAGCTCCCGGAGCGGGCTCTCAGATACGCAGTATTTT
TRBV28,TRBD1,TRBJ2-7,-,CASSSSGTGSNEQYF,TGTGCCAGCAGTTCCTCCGGGACAGGGTCGAACGAGCAGTACTTC
TRBV20-1,TRBD2,TRBJ2-7,few,CSARDPGTSGVYEQYF,TGCAGTGCTAGAGATCCCGGGACTAGCGGAGTCTACGAGCAGTACTTC
TRBV10-3,-,TRBJ1-2,few,CAISASTERYGYTF,TGTGCCATCAGTGCATCGACGGAACGCTATGGCTACACCTTC
TRBV28,-,TRBJ2-7,-,CASSRPSDPYEQYF,TGTGCCAGCAGCCGCCCTAGCGATCCCTACGAGCAGTACTTC
TRBV28,-,TRBJ2-7,-,CASSPQGFLYEQYF,TGTGCCAGCAGTCCCCAGGGGTTCCTCTACGAGCAGTACTTC
TRBV30,TRBD1,TRBJ1-1,few,CAWSRTGNTEAFF,TGTGCCTGGAGCCGGACAGGGAACACTGAAGCTTTCTTT
TRBV13,-,TRBJ2-1,many,CASSLGRDYNEQFF,TGTGCCAGCAGCTTAGGCCGGGACTACAATGAGCAGTTCTTC
TRBV6-2/TRBV6-3,-,TRBJ2-7,many,CASRRQATLYEQYF,TGTGCCAGCCGCAGACAGGCTACCCTCTACGAGCAGTACTTC
TRBV2,-,TRBJ1-2,few,CASSESATAYGYTF,TGTGCCAGCAGTGAATCGGCCACAGCGTATGGCTACACCTTC
TRBV9,TRBD1,TRBJ2-1,many,CASSVEAGGLSNEQFF,TGTGCCAGCAGCGTAGAGGCAGGGGGATTGAGCAATGAGCAGTTCTTC
TRBV14,TRBD1,TRBJ2-4,few,CASSQTGTDKNIQYF,TGTGCCAGCAGTCAGACCGGGACAGACAAAAACATTCAGTACTTC
TRBV10-3,TRBD1,TRBJ2-1,few,CASERDRGLNEQFF,TGTGCCAGCGAGAGGGACAGGGGGTTGAATGAGCAGTTCTTC
TRBV7-2,-,TRBJ1-2,few,CASSLAETALYGYTF,TGTGCCAGCAGCTTAGCGGAGACAGCGCTCTATGGCTACACCTTC
TRBV20-1,TRBD1,TRBJ2-5,few,CSATAGGFEETQYF,TGCAGTGCTACAGCAGGGGGCTTTGAAGAGACCCAGTACTTC
TRBV4-3,TRBD2,TRBJ2-1,few,CASSQDNSGSFGNEQFF,TGCGCCAGCAGCCAAGATAATAGCGGGAGTTTTGGCAATGAGCAGTTCTTC
TRBV9,-,TRBJ2-1,many,CASSVHPQFYNEQFF,TGTGCCAGCAGCGTACATCCCCAGTTCTACAATGAGCAGTTCTTC
TRBV5-1,-,TRBJ1-6,-,CASSTRGGGGSPLHF,TGCGCCAGCAGCACCCGAGGAGGGGGAGGATCACCCCTCCACTTT
TRBV3-1,TRBD1,TRBJ2-2,-,CASWDRSTGELFF,TGTGCCAGCTGGGACAGGTCTACCGGGGAGCTGTTTTTT
TRBV7-2,-,TRBJ2-5,few,CASSPGPMYQETQYF,TGTGCCAGCAGCCCCGGACCGATGTACCAAGAGACCCAGTACTTC
TRBV7-2,-,TRBJ2-7,few,CASSSWTGSYEQYF,TGTGCCAGCAGCTCCTGGACTGGCTCCTACGAGCAGTACTTC
TRBV20-1,-,TRBJ2-5,-,CSASGDTEPQETQYF,TGCAGTGCTAGTGGGGACACAGAACCCCAAGAGACCCAGTACTTC
TRBV28,-,TRBJ1-5,-,CASSPTSGNQSQHF,TGTGCCAGCAGCCCCACCTCGGGGAATCAGTCCCAGCATTTT
TRBV12-3/TRBV12-4,-,TRBJ1-1,-,CASSPTTRGTEAFF,TGTGCCAGCAGTCCGACCACAAGGGGCACTGAAGCTTTCTTT
TRBV9,-,TRBJ2-1,-,CASSVGAGASYNEQFF,TGTGCCAGCAGCGTAGGTGCGGGGGCCTCCTACAATGAGCAGTTCTTC
TRBV6-1,TRBD1,TRBJ2-2,-,CASNPLTRGHGTGELFF,TGTGCCAGCAACCCCTTGACGAGGGGGCATGGCACCGGGGAGCTGTTTTTT
TRBV6-2/TRBV6-3,TRBD2,TRBJ2-7,-,CASSYGLAGTLGGEQYF,TGTGCCAGCAGTTACGGACTAGCGGGAACCCTTGGCGGGGAGCAGTACTTC
TRBV3-1,-,TRBJ1-3,few,CASSQTWTAISGNTIYF,TGTGCCAGCAGCCAGACTTGGACAGCAATCTCTGGAAACACCATATATTTT
TRBV28,-,TRBJ2-5,few,CASSRTKETQYF,TGTGCCAGCAGTCGGACCAAAGAGACCCAGTACTTC
TRBV19,TRBD2,TRBJ2-1,many,CASSIEAGGEYEQFF,TGTGCCAGTAGTATTGAAGCGGGGGGCGAGTATGAGCAGTTCTTC
TRBV3-1,TRBD1,TRBJ1-1,-,CASSHLKGAEGAGTEAFF,TGTGCCAGCAGCCACTTAAAAGGGGCTGAGGGGGCCGGGACTGAAGCTTTCTTT
TRBV29-1,-,TRBJ2-7,few,CSVEDPYRTEQYF,TGCAGCGTTGAAGATCCCTACAGGACCGAGCAGTACTTC